These 17 T cell receptor beta chains originate from one sample sequenced in a study of blood T cell repertoires in COVID-19. Libraries were prepared by immunoSEQ multiplex PCR; TCRdb keeps only in-frame clonotypes and omits some of them. The repertoire includes 150,000 to 200,000 clones, 75% to 90% of them detected once, and around 6.9% sits in the top ten. The specimen sequenced was peripheral blood. The receptors were sampled from a man in his 60s with acute or convalescent COVID-19.

The chain recombines TRBV23-1 with TRBJ1-2; no firm D call. TRBV23-1 is recorded as an ORF, its role being uncertain. V lost 7 bases and J lost 7, with 7 bases in between. The CDR3 has 10 residues. CDR3 residues: CASKSSGYTF. The CDR3 nucleotides read TGCGCCAGCAAGTCTAGTGGCTACACCTTC.

The J gene is TRBJ2-1, the V gene TRBV12-2; TRBD2 reflects the table's D call only, with no check against the DNA. TRBV12-2 is assigned pseudogene status. CDR3 size: 17 residues. The CDR3 is CASRLEPASWDYNEQFF. DNA of the CDR3: TGTGCAAGTCGCTTAGAGCCGGCTAGCTGGGACTACAATGAGCAGTTCTTC.

J is TRBJ2-3 and V is TRBV7-2; 10 bases are a match to TRBD2. The germline V gene encodes CDR1 SGHTA and CDR2 FQGNSA. The CDR3 sequence is 19 residues long. After removal of 1 base from V and 3 bases from J, the junction contained 13 bases not matched to a gene. CDR3 sequence (DNA): TGTGCCAGCAGCTTAGAAGGAATTTTAGCGGGGGGTTGGACAGATACGCAGTATTTT. Protein: CASSLEGILAGGWTDTQYF.

The chain employs TRBV3-1 (or the pseudogene TRBV3-2) and TRBJ1-3, with D unclear. This CDR3 contains 13 residues. CDR1 is LGHDT and CDR2 is YNNKEL in the germline V gene (reference sequence). The V end was cut by 7 bases, the J end by 4 bases, with 11 bases between. The chain's CDR3 is CASTPNAGNTIYF. DNA for the CDR3: TGTGCCAGCACCCCTAACGCGGGAAACACCATATATTTT.

The V call is TRBV30, the J call TRBJ2-5, with TRBD2 matching over 13 bases. Germline CDR1 is GTSNPN and CDR2 is SVGIG (reference sequence). CDR3 size: 18 residues. V shed 3 bases and J 1 base; nucleotides not matched to a gene: 11. The CDR3 nucleotides are TGTGCCTGGAGGGGGGGACCCGGGACTAGCGGGACCCAAGAGACCCAGTACTTC. Its translation: CAWRGGPGTSGTQETQYF.

This chain connects TRBV9 to TRBJ2-7, with TRBD2 matching over 11 bases. V dropped 4 bases and J dropped 3; count of bases not matched to a gene: 6. This CDR3 is built from 15 residues. The germline V gene has CDR1 SGDLS and CDR2 YYNGEE. The DNA for the CDR3 is TGTGCCAGCAGCCCCGGTAGCGGGGGGGACTACGAGCAGTACTTC. It yields the protein CASSPGSGGDYEQYF.

The chain couples TRBV2 to TRBJ2-7, with 8 positions matching TRBD2. Germline loops: CDR1 SNHLY, CDR2 FYNNEI. The V and J ends lost 3 bases and 0 bases, in that order; junction bases with no gene match: 4. The CDR3 is 15 residues long. In nucleotides, the CDR3 is TGTGCCAGCAGTGAGGGACTAGGGAGCTCCTACGAGCAGTACTTC. Its translation: CASSEGLGSSYEQYF.

This sequence joins TRBV5-1 and TRBJ1-3, with a possible D match to TRBD1 (5 bases). CDR1 SGHRS and CDR2 YFSETQ come from the germline V gene. V was clipped by 2 bases and J by 2 bases, with 17 bases between them. The CDR3 runs to 17 residues. CDR3 sequence (DNA): TGCGCCAGCAGCTTAGGCGGTGGACATCAAGCTGGAAACACCATATATTTT. This codes for CASSLGGGHQAGNTIYF.

This rearrangement joins TRBV7-2 to TRBJ2-1, with 12 bases fitting TRBD2. The germline CDR1 and CDR2 sequences are SGHTA and FQGNSA. With V trimmed by 1 base and J by 4 bases, 5 bases remained unmatched. The CDR3 has 17 amino acids. CDR3 residues: CASSLGGTSGLYNEQFF. The CDR3, as DNA: TGTGCCAGCAGCTTAGGGGGGACTAGCGGGCTGTACAATGAGCAGTTCTTC.

This clone was observed a single time. The rearrangement uses TRBV5-4 and TRBJ1-1; D is undetermined. Germline V gene lookup returns CDR1 SGHNT and CDR2 YYREEE (reference sequence). Trimming cost V 7 bases and J 2 bases, with 6 bases left between them. This CDR3 contains 11 residues. The CDR3 region is CASHSNTEAFF. The CDR3 DNA is TGTGCCAGCCACAGCAACACTGAAGCTTTCTTT.

V usage is TRBV7-9 and J usage is TRBJ1-2; TRBD1 is a possible D gene (6 bases). Germline V gene sequence: CDR1 SEHNR, CDR2 FQNEAQ (reference sequence). Trimming took off 1 base at V and 7 bases at J, with 19 bases between the two ends. There are 16 residues in the CDR3. The CDR3 DNA sequence: TGTGCCAGCAGCTTAGAGTTAGTCGCGCAGGGGACTGGCTACACCTTC. Translated: CASSLELVAQGTGYTF.

This clone occurred once. The chain uses TRBV19 and TRBJ2-7, with 11 bases lining up with TRBD2. Unmatched junction bases numbered 6, after V lost 5 bases and J lost 3 bases. The CDR3 length is 15 residues. CDR1 and CDR2 from the germline V gene are LNHDA and SQIVND (reference sequence). CDR3 loop: CASSPGLAGNYEQYF. The CDR3 coding sequence is TGTGCCAGTAGTCCAGGACTAGCGGGTAACTACGAGCAGTACTTC.

Only one count was recorded for this clone. V and J are TRBV6-5 and TRBJ1-2; 8 nucleotides align to TRBD1. The V gene end was trimmed by 4 bases and the J gene end by 5 bases; junction bases not matched to a gene: 6. The CDR3 is 14 amino acids. Germline V CDR1 and CDR2: MNHEY, SVGAGI. The CDR3 DNA reads as TGTGCCAGCAGTTCCGGGACAGGAGTTTATGGCTACACCTTC. Translation gives CASSSGTGVYGYTF.

The chain links TRBV7-9 to TRBJ2-3; D is unresolved. Germline V lookup: CDR1 SEHNR, CDR2 FQNEAQ (reference sequence). CDR3 size: 14 residues. Trimming took 5 bases from V and 0 from J, leaving 9 bases between them. The CDR3 spells CASSKETSTDTQYF. The DNA for the CDR3 is TGTGCCAGCAGCAAGGAGACTAGCACAGATACGCAGTATTTT. Drawing the rest from reference TRBV7-9 and TRBJ2-3, the complete variable domain is DTGVSQNPRHKITKRGQNVTFRCDPISEHNRLYWYRQTLGQGPEFLTYFQNEAQLEKSRLLSDRFSAERPKGSFSTLEIQRTEQGDSAMYLCASSKETSTDTQYFGPGTRLTVL.

This clone was counted between two and nine times. The chain employs TRBV6-5 and TRBJ1-4, with 9 bases that match TRBD1. J lost 8 bases, V lost 9 bases, and 13 bases had no gene match. Germline V gives CDR1 MNHEY, CDR2 SVGAGI. CDR3 size: 15 residues. CDR3 nucleotide sequence: TGTGCCAGTCATCCGGGACAGGGTGTAGGGGAAAAACTGTTTTTT. Protein product: CASHPGQGVGEKLFF.

This chain uses TRBV25-1 with TRBJ2-2; D gene uncertain. The germline V and J ends were trimmed by 5 bases and 2 bases, with 21 bases remaining between them. This CDR3 is built from 18 residues. Germline CDR1 MGHDK, CDR2 SYGVNS. The CDR3 bases are TGTGCCAGCAGTCCTCCCATCCTTGGAACTAAAAACACCGGGGAGCTGTTTTTT. Its translation is CASSPPILGTKNTGELFF. Together with reference TRBV25-1 and TRBJ2-2, the CDR3 gives the full variable domain: EADIYQTPRYLVIGTGKKITLECSQTMGHDKMYWYQQDPGMELHLIHYSYGVNSTEKGDLSSESTVSRIRTEHFPLTLESARPSHTSQYLCASSPPILGTKNTGELFFGEGSRLTVL.

This chain uses TRBV28 with TRBJ1-2; no definite D call. The CDR3 spans 13 residues. The V gene lost 3 bases and the J gene lost 2 bases, with 7 bases spanning the gap. Germline CDR1 is MDHEN and CDR2 is SYDVKM. The CDR3 loop reads CASSFLRNYGYTF. As DNA, the CDR3 is TGTGCCAGCAGTTTCCTGAGGAACTATGGCTACACCTTC.